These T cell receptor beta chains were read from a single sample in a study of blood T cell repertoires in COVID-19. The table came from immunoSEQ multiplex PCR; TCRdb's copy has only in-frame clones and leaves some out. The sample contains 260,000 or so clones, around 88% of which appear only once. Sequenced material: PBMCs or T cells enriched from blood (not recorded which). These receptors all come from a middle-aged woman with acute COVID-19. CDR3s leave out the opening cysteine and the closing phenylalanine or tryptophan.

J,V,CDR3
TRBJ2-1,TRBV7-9,ASSLGGPSENEQF
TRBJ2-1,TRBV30,AWSVGGAYEQF
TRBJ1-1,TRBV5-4,ASSRGQGNEAF
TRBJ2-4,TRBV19,ATRTGAGNIQY
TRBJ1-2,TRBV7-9,ASSASTGESGYT
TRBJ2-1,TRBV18,ASSPPGLARFNEQF
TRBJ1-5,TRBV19,ASRNQQGTGRPSQPQH
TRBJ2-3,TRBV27,ASSAGQEIDTQY
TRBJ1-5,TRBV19,ASSIQQGRGNQPQH
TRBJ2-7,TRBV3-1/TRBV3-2,ASSQLGGGYEQY
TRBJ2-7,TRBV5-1,ASSEGDGIDYEQY
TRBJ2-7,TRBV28,ASTDRSYEQY
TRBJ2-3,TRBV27,ASSGGPGTDTQY
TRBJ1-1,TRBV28,ASSFWDRKIALNTEAF
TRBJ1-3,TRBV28,ASSLSLGNTIY
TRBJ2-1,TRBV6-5,ASSLWTSGANNEQF
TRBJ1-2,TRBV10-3,AISAILNYGYT